The present T cell receptor beta chain was sequenced within a study of shared clonotypes between healthy human individuals. Study context: With ages of 18 to 49, the donors were two women and three men.

Trimming removed 1 base at V and 2 bases at J, with 8 bases between. This CDR3 is built from 15 residues. The germline gives CDR1 MGHRA, CDR2 YSYEKL. It was across several immunoSEQ plates that each subset's genomic DNA was evenly split. Clones were read by immunoSEQ multiplex PCR, and TCRdb kept only the in-frame ones, dropping some. The table records 100,000 to 130,000 clones, about 71% of them present only once. This clone was found once. What it binds is not known. Whole-study results and caveats: In this cohort, only blood was sampled, and tissue repertoires likely differ.

The sample taken for sequencing was memory CD8+ T cells sorted from blood. The subset was: CD45RO+ cells pooled with CCR7-negative TemRA cells. The sequence was collected from a woman in her 30s in good health. This chain connects TRBV4-1 to TRBJ1-4; perhaps TRBD1 as D (5 bases). The CDR3 loop reads CASSQGGGTNEKLFF. CDR3 sequence (DNA): TGCGCCAGCAGCCAAGGTGGGGGGACTAATGAAAAACTGTTTTTT.